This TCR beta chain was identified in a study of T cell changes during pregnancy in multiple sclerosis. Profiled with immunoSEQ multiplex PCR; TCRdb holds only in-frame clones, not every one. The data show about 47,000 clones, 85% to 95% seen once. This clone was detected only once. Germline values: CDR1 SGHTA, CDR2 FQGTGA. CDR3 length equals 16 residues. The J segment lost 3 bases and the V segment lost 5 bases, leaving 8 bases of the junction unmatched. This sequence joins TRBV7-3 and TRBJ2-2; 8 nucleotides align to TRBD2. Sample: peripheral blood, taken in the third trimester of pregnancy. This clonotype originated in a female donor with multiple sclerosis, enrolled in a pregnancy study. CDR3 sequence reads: CASSPLSGSYTGELFF. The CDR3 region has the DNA TGTGCCAGCAGCCCCCTCAGCGGGAGCTACACCGGGGAGCTGTTTTTT.